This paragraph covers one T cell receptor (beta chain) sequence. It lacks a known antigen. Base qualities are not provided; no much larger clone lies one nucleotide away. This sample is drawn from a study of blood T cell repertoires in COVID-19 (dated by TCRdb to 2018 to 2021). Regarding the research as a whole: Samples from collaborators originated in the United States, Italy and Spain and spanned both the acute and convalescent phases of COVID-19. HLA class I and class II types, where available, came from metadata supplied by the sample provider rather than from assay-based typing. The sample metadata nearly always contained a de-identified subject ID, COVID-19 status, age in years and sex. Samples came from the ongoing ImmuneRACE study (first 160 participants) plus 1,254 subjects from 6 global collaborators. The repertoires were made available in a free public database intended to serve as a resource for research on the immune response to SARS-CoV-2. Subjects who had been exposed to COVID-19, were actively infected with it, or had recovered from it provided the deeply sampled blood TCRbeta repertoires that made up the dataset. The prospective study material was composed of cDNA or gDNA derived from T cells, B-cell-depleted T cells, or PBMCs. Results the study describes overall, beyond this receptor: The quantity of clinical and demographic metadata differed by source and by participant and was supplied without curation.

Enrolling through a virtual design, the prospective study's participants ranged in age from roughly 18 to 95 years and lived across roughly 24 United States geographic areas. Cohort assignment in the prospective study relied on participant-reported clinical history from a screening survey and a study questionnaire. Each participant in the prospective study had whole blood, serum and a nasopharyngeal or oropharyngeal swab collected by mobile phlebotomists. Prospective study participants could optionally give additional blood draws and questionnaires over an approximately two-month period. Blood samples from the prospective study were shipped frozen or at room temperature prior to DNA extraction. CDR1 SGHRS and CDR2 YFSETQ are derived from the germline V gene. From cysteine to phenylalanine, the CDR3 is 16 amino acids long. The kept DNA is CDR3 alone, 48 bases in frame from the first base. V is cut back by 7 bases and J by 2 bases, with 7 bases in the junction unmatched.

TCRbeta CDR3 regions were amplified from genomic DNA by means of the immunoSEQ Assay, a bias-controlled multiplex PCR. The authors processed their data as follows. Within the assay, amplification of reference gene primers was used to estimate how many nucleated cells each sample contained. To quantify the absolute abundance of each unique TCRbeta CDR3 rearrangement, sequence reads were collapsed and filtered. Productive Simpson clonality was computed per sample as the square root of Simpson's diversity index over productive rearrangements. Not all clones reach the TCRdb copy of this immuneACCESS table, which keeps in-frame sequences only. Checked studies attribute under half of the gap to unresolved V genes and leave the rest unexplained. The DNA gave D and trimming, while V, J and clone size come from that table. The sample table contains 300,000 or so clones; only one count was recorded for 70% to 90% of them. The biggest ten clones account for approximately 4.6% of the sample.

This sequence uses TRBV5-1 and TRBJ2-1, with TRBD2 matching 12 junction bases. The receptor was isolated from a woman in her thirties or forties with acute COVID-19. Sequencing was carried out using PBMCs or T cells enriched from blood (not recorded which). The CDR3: CASRTSGGYTYNEQFF. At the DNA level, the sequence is TGCGCCAGCCGAACTAGCGGGGGGTACACCTACAATGAGCAGTTCTTC.